A single sample is the source of the 17 T cell receptor beta chains below, sequenced in a study of T cell responses to AZD1222 COVID-19 vaccine (dated by TCRdb to 2020 to 2022). What the time point label conveys for this sample: about 28 days (+/-7) after the second vaccine dose. This specimen's treatment or condition label, interpreted: meningococcal conjugate vaccine given as trial control. To prepare the library, the immunoSEQ multiplex PCR assay was applied. TCRdb carries this immuneACCESS record with in-frame sequences only. Its versions omit some clonotypes, under half of them owing to an unresolved V gene in the studies checked, with the rest unexplained. The sample has about 120,000 clones on record, about nine tenths of them singletons. Together, the top ten hold just over 4% of the sample. This sample comprised peripheral blood, obtained 28 days after the second dose of the MenACWY control vaccine. The receptors originated from an adult who received the MenACWY meningococcal vaccine as a control.

Here the CDR3 reads CAWIGTRRHNEQFF. Written as DNA, the CDR3 is TGTGCCTGGATTGGGACTAGGCGTCACAATGAGCAGTTCTTC. The J gene is TRBJ2-1, the V gene TRBV30; 8 bases map to TRBD2. CDR3 length equals 14 residues. Germline V lookup: CDR1 GTSNPN, CDR2 SVGIG (reference sequence). The V segment lost 4 bases and the J segment 5 bases; nucleotides outside the gene matches: 7.

This CDR3 reads CASSATGASYGYTF. The DNA of the CDR3 is TGTGCCAGCAGCGCGACAGGGGCGAGCTATGGCTACACCTTC. The V call is TRBV5-6, the J call TRBJ1-2, with 8 bases aligning to TRBD1. The CDR3 has 14 amino acids. Germline V gene sequence: CDR1 SGHDT, CDR2 YYEEEE. V was clipped by 4 bases and J by 4 bases; unmatched bases: 6.

This clone has only a few counts. The chain links TRBV7-2 to TRBJ2-1, with TRBD2 as a possible D gene (6 bases). Germline V gene sequence: CDR1 SGHTA, CDR2 FQGNSA. The V gene lost 4 bases and the J gene lost 5 bases, with 12 bases spanning the gap. CDR3 size: 14 residues. Here the CDR3 reads CASSSAGRNNEQFF. The CDR3 DNA reads as TGTGCCAGCAGCTCTGCGGGACGGAACAATGAGCAGTTCTTC.

V and J are TRBV2 and TRBJ1-5, with 7 positions matching TRBD1. V was clipped by 6 bases and J by 4 bases; unmatched bases: 9. CDR1 SNHLY and CDR2 FYNNEI come from the germline V gene. The length of the CDR3 is 15 residues. CDR3 sequence (DNA): TGTGCCAGCAGCCCCAGACAGGGCCAAAATCAGCCCCAGCATTTT. Encoded protein: CASSPRQGQNQPQHF.

Only a few counts were recorded for this clone. V usage is TRBV7-9 and J usage is TRBJ2-7, with D tentatively TRBD1 (6 bases). This CDR3 comprises 14 residues. Trimming left V 1 base short and J 6 bases short, with 13 bases between. Germline values: CDR1 SEHNR, CDR2 FQNEAQ (reference sequence). CDR3 bases: TGTGCCAGCAGCTTAGGTGGGGGCCATGGCGAGCAGTACGTC. Translating it yields CASSLGGGHGEQYV.

The chain combines TRBV7-6 with TRBJ2-1; no clear D. Germline V gives CDR1 SGHVS, CDR2 FNYEAQ. The CDR3 is made up of 16 amino acids. V was pared by 5 bases and J by 6 bases, with 20 bases between. The CDR3 DNA follows: TGTGCCAGCAGCCCGCGAACGGTCAGTCCAGGCAATGAGCAGTTCTTC. Residues: CASSPRTVSPGNEQFF.

The V call is TRBV6-5, the J call TRBJ1-1, with no clear D. Germline V gene sequence: CDR1 MNHEY, CDR2 SVGAGI. The CDR3 length is 11 residues. V dropped 6 bases and J dropped 4 bases, with 6 bases sitting between them. The CDR3 DNA sequence: TGTGCCAGCAGGTACAGCACTGAAGCTTTCTTT. Translated: CASRYSTEAFF.

This sequence joins TRBV19 and TRBJ2-1, with 10 bases lining up with TRBD2. The J segment lost 4 bases and the V segment lost 5 bases, leaving 5 bases of the junction unmatched. CDR1 is LNHDA, CDR2 SQIVND, per germline (reference sequence). The CDR3 is made up of 15 amino acids. CDR3 nucleotide sequence: TGTGCCAGTAGTCCTCTAGCGGGAGCTTACAATGAGCAGTTCTTC. It specifies CASSPLAGAYNEQFF. Combining the CDR3 with reference TRBV19 and TRBJ2-1 gives the whole variable domain DGGITQSPKYLFRKEGQNVTLSCEQNLNHDAMYWYRQDPGQGLRLIYYSQIVNDFQKGDIAEGYSVSREKKESFPLTVTSAQKNPTAFYLCASSPLAGAYNEQFFGPGTRLTVL.

The chain recombines TRBV7-2 with TRBJ2-2, with D unresolved. CDR3 length: 13 amino acids. Trimming cost V 10 bases and J 0 bases, with 9 bases left between them. Germline assignment: CDR1 SGHTA and CDR2 FQGNSA. The CDR3 nucleotides read TGTGCCACCCAAGGCACGAACACCGGGGAGCTGTTTTTT. Amino acid sequence: CATQGTNTGELFF.

The chain uses TRBV19 and TRBJ2-7; 7 nucleotides match TRBD1. Germline V gene sequence: CDR1 LNHDA, CDR2 SQIVND (reference sequence). Losses at the gene ends were 3 bases for V and 0 bases for J; bases not matched to a gene: 5. This CDR3 spans 15 amino acids. The CDR3 DNA is TGTGCCAGTAGTATCAAGACAGGGCCCTCCTACGAGCAGTACTTC. This gives the protein CASSIKTGPSYEQYF.

With regard to this clone: In the same sample, other DNA sequences code for this CDR3. The CDR3 reads CASSQGNQPQHF. CDR3 sequence (DNA): TGTGCCAGCAGCCAAGGAAATCAGCCCCAGCATTTT. The chain employs TRBV3-1 (or the pseudogene TRBV3-2) and TRBJ1-5; D gene ambiguous. CDR3 length: 12 residues. Trimming removed 1 base at V and 4 bases at J, with 2 bases between. Looked up from germline, CDR1 is LGHDT and CDR2 is YNNKEL (reference sequence).

The chain recombines TRBV30 with TRBJ2-3; 9 nucleotides align to TRBD2. Germline V gives CDR1 GTSNPN, CDR2 SVGIG (reference sequence). The CDR3 totals 12 residues. The junction had 3 bases not matched to a gene; V was cut back by 5 bases and J by 6 bases. DNA of the CDR3: TGTGCCTGGGGGACTAGCAGGGATACGCAGTATTTT. This gives the protein CAWGTSRDTQYF. The full variable domain, completed using reference TRBV30 and TRBJ2-3, is SQTIHQWPATLVQPVGSPLSLECTVEGTSNPNLYWYRQAAGRGLQLLFYSVGIGQISSEVPQNLSASRPQDRQFILSSKKLLLSDSGFYLCAWGTSRDTQYFGPGTRLTVL.

This rearrangement joins TRBV5-1 to TRBJ1-3; a possible D gene is TRBD1 (5 bases). The CDR3 has 16 amino acids. Germline V CDR1 and CDR2: SGHRS, YFSETQ. Deletions cut 2 bases from V and 0 bases from J, with 12 bases between. For the CDR3, the DNA is TGCGCCAGCAGCTTAGGTTCAGGGTACTCTGGAAACACCATATATTTT. This translates into CASSLGSGYSGNTIYF.

This clone has only a few counts. This CDR3 reads CASSQFGTGSETQYF. Here the CDR3 DNA reads TGTGCCAGCAGCCAGTTTGGGACAGGGTCTGAGACCCAGTACTTC. The rearrangement links TRBV5-8 to TRBJ2-5, with TRBD1 matching over 9 bases. The CDR3 totals 15 residues. The V gene end was trimmed by 4 bases and the J gene end by 5 bases; junction bases not matched to a gene: 9. Germline values: CDR1 SGHTS, CDR2 YDEGEE. The variable domain in full, completed from reference TRBV5-8 and TRBJ2-5, reads EAGVTQSPTHLIKTRGQQATLRCSPISGHTSVYWYQQALGLGLQFLLWYDEGEERNRGNFPPRFSGRQFPNYSSELNVNALELEDSALYLCASSQFGTGSETQYFGPGTRLLVL.

The chain combines TRBV9 with TRBJ1-1, with D perhaps TRBD1 (5 bases). Germline V gene lookup returns CDR1 SGDLS and CDR2 YYNGEE. The CDR3 spans 17 residues. Trimming took off 4 bases at V and 0 bases at J, with 19 bases between the two ends. The CDR3 spells CASSPRDSLWLNTEAFF. As DNA, the CDR3 is TGTGCCAGCAGCCCAAGGGACTCCCTCTGGTTGAACACTGAAGCTTTCTTT.

The J gene is TRBJ1-4, the V gene TRBV27; D is unresolved. This CDR3 contains 14 residues. Germline V gives CDR1 MNHEY, CDR2 SMNVEV (reference sequence). Trimming took off 1 base at V and 2 bases at J, with 5 bases between the two ends. CDR3 bases: TGTGCCAGCAGTTTATTGGGGACTAATGAAAAACTGTTTTTT. This gives the protein CASSLLGTNEKLFF. The full variable domain, in which reference TRBV27 and TRBJ1-4 provide the parts outside the CDR3, is EAQVTQNPRYLITVTGKKLTVTCSQNMNHEYMSWYRQDPGLGLRQIYYSMNVEVTDKGDVPEGYKVSRKEKRNFPLILESPSPNQTSLYFCASSLLGTNEKLFFGSGTQLSVL.

The chain links TRBV6-2 or TRBV6-3 to TRBJ2-3; no reliable D call. The CDR3 totals 14 residues. CDR1 and CDR2 (germline): MNHEY, SVGEGT. V lost 6 bases and J 0 bases, leaving 10 bases between the germline ends. CDR3 region: CASSLVRSTDTQYF. The CDR3 DNA reads TGTGCCAGCAGCCTAGTAAGAAGCACAGATACGCAGTATTTT.